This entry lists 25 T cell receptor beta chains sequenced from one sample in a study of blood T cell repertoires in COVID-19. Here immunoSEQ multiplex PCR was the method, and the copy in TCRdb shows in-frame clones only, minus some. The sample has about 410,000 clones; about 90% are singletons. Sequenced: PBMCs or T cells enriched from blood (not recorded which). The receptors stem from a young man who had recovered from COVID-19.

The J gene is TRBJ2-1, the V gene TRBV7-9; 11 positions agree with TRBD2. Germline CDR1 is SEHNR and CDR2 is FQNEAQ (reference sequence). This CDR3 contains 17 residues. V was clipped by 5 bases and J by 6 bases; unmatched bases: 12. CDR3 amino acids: CASSGTYSGREINEQFF. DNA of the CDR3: TGTGCCAGCAGCGGAACCTATAGCGGGAGGGAAATCAATGAGCAGTTCTTC.

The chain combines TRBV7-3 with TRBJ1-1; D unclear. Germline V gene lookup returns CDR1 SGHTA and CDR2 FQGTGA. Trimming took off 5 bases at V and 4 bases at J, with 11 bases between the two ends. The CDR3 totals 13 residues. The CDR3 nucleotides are TGTGCCAGCAGCCCGGCTCTAGGCACTGAAGCTTTCTTT. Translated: CASSPALGTEAFF.

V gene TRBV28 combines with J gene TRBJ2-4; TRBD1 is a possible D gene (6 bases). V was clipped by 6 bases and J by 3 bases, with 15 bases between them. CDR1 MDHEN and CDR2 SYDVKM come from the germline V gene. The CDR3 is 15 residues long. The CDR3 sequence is CASRMMGAGKNIQYF. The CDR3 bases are TGTGCCAGCAGAATGATGGGGGCTGGCAAAAACATTCAGTACTTC.

The CDR3 spells CASSLLGAGPDLWTQYF. For the CDR3, the DNA is TGTGCCAGCAGTTTATTGGGAGCGGGACCTGATTTGTGGACCCAGTACTTC. V and J are TRBV28 and TRBJ2-5; 7 bases map to TRBD2. The germline V gene encodes CDR1 MDHEN and CDR2 SYDVKM. V dropped 1 base and J dropped 7; count of bases not matched to a gene: 15. The length of the CDR3 is 17 residues.

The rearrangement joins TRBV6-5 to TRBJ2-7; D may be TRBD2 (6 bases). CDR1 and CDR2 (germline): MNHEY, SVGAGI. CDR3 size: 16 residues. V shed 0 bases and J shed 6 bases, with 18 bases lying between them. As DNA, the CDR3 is TGTGCCAGCAGTTACTCGAGGCCACCCCCCGGGGGCGAGCAGTACTTC. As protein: CASSYSRPPPGGEQYF.

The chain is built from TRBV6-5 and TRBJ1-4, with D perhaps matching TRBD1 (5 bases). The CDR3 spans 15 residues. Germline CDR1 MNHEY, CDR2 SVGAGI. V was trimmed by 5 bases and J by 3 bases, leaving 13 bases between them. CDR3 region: CASSNRGEANEKLFF. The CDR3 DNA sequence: TGTGCCAGCAGTAACCGGGGGGAGGCTAATGAAAAACTGTTTTTT.

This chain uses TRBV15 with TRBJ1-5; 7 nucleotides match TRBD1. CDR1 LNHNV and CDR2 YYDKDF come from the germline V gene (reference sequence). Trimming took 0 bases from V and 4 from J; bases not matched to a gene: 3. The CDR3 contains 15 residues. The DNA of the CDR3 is TGTGCCACCAGCAGAGAGAGACAGGGAAATCAGCCCCAGCATTTT. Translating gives CATSRERQGNQPQHF.

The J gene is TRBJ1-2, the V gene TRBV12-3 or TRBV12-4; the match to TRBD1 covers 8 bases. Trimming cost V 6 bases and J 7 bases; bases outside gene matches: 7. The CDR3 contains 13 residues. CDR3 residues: CASSSGQAGGYTF. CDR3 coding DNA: TGTGCCAGCAGCTCGGGACAGGCTGGTGGCTACACCTTC.

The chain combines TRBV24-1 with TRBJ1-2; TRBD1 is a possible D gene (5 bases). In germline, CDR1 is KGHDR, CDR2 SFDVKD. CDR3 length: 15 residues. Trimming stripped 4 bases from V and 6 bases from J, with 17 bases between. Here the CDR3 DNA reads TGTGCCACCAGTGAGCACGGGACGGGAGGGAATGGCTACACCTTC. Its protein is CATSEHGTGGNGYTF.

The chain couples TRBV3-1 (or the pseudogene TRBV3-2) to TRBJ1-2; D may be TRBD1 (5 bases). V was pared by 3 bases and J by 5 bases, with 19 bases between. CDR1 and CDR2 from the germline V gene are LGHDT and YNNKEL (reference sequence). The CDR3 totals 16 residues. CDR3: CASSQFSPRGGYGYTF. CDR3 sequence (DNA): TGTGCCAGCAGCCAGTTTTCTCCTCGGGGGGGGTATGGCTACACCTTC.

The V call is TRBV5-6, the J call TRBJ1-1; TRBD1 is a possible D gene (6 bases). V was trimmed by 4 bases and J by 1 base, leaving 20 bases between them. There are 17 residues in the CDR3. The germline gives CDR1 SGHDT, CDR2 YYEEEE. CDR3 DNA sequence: TGTGCCAGCAGCCTGTTTCCGGATACAGGGTCGAACACTGAAGCTTTCTTT. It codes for CASSLFPDTGSNTEAFF.

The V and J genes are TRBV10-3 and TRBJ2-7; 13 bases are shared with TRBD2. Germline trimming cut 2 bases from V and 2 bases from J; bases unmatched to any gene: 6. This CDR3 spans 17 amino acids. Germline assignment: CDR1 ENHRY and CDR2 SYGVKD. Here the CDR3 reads CAISETSGRARTYEQYF. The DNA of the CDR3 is TGTGCCATCAGTGAGACTAGCGGGAGGGCCCGCACCTACGAGCAGTACTTC.

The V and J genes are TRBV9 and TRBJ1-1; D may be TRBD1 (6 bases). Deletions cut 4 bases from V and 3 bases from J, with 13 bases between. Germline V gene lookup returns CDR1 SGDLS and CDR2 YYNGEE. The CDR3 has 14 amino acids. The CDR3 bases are TGTGCCAGCAGCAGCGAGCGACAGGACACTGAAGCTTTCTTT. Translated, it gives CASSSERQDTEAFF.

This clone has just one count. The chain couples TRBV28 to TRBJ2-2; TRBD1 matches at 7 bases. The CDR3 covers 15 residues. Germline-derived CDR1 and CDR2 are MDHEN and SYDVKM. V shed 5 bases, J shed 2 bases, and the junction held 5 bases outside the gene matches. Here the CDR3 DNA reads TGTGCCAGCAGTCCCGGGACAGTTAACACCGGGGAGCTGTTTTTT. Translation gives CASSPGTVNTGELFF.

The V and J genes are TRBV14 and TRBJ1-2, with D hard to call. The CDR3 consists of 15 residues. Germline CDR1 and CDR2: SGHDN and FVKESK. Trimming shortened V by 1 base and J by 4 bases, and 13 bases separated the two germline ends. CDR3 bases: TGTGCCAGCAGCCAAGCCCCAGGCCCACCCTATGGCTACACCTTC. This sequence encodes CASSQAPGPPYGYTF.

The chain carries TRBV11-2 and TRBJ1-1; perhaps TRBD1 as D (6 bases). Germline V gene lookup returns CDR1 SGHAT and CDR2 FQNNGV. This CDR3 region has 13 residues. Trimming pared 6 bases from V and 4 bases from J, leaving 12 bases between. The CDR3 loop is CASSRRGTTEAFF. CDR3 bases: TGTGCCAGCAGTAGAAGGGGGACCACTGAAGCTTTCTTT.

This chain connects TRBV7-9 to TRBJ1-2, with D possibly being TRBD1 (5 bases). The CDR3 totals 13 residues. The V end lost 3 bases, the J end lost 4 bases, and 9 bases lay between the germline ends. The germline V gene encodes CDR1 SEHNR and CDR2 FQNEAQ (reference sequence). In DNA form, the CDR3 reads TGTGCCAGCAGCTTCTCGGGGGTCTATGGCTACACCTTC. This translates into CASSFSGVYGYTF.

CDR3 in amino acids: CASSSDRSANYGYTF. In nucleotides, the CDR3 is TGTGCCAGCAGCTCCGACAGGTCCGCTAACTATGGCTACACCTTC. The chain combines TRBV5-4 with TRBJ1-2, with D possibly TRBD1 on 6 matching bases. Trimming removed 3 bases at V and 0 bases at J, with 12 bases between. In germline, CDR1 is SGHNT, CDR2 YYREEE (reference sequence). The CDR3 is 15 amino acids.

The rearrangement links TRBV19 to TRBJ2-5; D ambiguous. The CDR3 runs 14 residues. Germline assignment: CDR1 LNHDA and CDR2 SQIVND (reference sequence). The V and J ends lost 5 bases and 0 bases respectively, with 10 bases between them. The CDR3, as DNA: TGTGCCAGTAGTGCGACAAGTTACCAAGAGACCCAGTACTTC. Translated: CASSATSYQETQYF.

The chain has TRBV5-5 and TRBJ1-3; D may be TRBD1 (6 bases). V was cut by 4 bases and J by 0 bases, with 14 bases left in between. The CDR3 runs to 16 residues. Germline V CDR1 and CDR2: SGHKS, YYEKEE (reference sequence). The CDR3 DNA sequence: TGTGCCAGCAGCGGCTACGGGACACTCTCTGGAAACACCATATATTTT. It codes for CASSGYGTLSGNTIYF.

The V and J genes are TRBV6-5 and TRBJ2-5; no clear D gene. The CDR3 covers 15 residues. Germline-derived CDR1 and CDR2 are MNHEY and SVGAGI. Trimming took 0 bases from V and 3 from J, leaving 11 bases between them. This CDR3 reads CASSYSRSIEETQYF. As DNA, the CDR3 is TGTGCCAGCAGTTACTCGAGAAGTATCGAAGAGACCCAGTACTTC.

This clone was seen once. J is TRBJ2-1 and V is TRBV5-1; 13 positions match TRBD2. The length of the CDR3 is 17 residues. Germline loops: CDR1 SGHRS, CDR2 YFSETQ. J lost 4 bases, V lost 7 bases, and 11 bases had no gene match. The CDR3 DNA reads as TGCGCCAGCCGCCCCTTGACTAGCGGGAGGCCGTACAATGAGCAGTTCTTC. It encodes CASRPLTSGRPYNEQFF. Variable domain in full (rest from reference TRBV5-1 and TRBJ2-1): KAGVTQTPRYLIKTRGQQVTLSCSPISGHRSVSWYQQTPGQGLQFLFEYFSETQRNKGNFPGRFSGRQFSNSRSEMNVSTLELGDSALYLCASRPLTSGRPYNEQFFGPGTRLTVL.

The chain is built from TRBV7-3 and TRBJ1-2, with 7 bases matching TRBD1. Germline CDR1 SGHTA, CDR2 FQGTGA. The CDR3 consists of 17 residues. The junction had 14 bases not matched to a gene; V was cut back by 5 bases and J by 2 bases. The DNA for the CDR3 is TGTGCCAGCAGCCCATCATTTGGGACAGACGAAAACTATGGCTACACCTTC. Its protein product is CASSPSFGTDENYGYTF.

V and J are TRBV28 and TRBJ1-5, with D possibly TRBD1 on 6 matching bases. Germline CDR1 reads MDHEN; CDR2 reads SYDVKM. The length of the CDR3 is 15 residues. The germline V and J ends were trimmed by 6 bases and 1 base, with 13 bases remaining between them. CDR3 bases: TGTGCCAGCAGGACGGGGGGCGGCAGCAATCAGCCCCAGCATTTT. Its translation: CASRTGGGSNQPQHF. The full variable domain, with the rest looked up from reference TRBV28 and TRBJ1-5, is DVKVTQSSRYLVKRTGEKVFLECVQDMDHENMFWYRQDPGLGLRLIYFSYDVKMKEKGDIPEGYSVSREKKERFSLILESASTNQTSMYLCASRTGGGSNQPQHFGDGTRLSIL.

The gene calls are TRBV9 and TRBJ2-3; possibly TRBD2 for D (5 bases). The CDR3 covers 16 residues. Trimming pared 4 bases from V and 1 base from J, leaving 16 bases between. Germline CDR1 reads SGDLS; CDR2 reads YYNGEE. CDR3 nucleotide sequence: TGTGCCAGCAGCTCGCGACTACTTCTACGCACAGATACGCAGTATTTT. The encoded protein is CASSSRLLLRTDTQYF.